This T cell receptor (beta chain) originates from a study of blood T cell repertoires in COVID-19. Profiling relied on immunoSEQ multiplex PCR, and the TCRdb table lists in-frame clones only, not all of them. The profile shows fewer than 50,000 clones, around 76% of them singletons. The CDR3 extends over 15 amino acids. The germline V gene encodes CDR1 LNHDA and CDR2 SQIVND (reference sequence). Losses at the gene ends were 5 bases for V and 2 bases for J; bases not matched to a gene: 8. The sequence was collected from a man older than 75 with acute or convalescent COVID-19. Sequencing used peripheral blood. The V call is TRBV19, the J call TRBJ2-7, with 8 bases identical to TRBD1. CDR3 DNA: TGTGCCAGTAGTCCGCCGGGACAGGATACCTACGAGCAGTACTTC. Translation gives CASSPPGQDTYEQYF.